The clone carrying this T cell receptor (beta chain) was counted a single time. The data derive from a study of shared clonotypes between healthy human individuals. In the study overall: Used for every donor were three CD4 naive, three CD4 memory, two CD8 naive and one CD8 memory plate.

The CDR3 runs 15 residues. With 7 bases removed from V and 2 bases from J, the gap between germline ends came to 18 bases. In germline, CDR1 is LNHDA, CDR2 SQIVND (reference sequence). Measured with immunoSEQ multiplex PCR; TCRdb has only the in-frame clones, and not every one. The table lists fewer than 850,000 clones, 80% to 95% of them singletons. Healthy adults negative for HIV, lacking recent acute infections or vaccinations, served as donors. Every one of the donors was a Caucasian adult that lived in Nashville, Tennessee. CD8 memory was a combination that joined CD45RO+ cells with CCR7-negative CD45RA+ TemRA cells.

Sequenced: memory CD8+ T cells from PBMCs. Subset in this sample: CD45RO+ cells pooled with CCR7-negative TemRA cells. The rearrangement links TRBV19 to TRBJ2-7; D not resolved. The sequence was obtained from a man between 18 and 35 years old in good health. Some clones in this sample may be carry-over from other donors' samples. CDR3 amino acids: CASTDGTQPTYEQYF. The CDR3 DNA follows: TGTGCCAGTACCGACGGCACGCAACCGACCTACGAGCAGTACTTC.